A selection of T cell receptor beta chains follows, all from one sample in a study of blood T cells in healthy people across ages. TCRdb re-called the 5' RACE reads through MiXCR, storing one row per CDR3 protein. Here the sample spans 650,000 to 950,000 distinct CDR3 sequences, about 42% being singletons. The specimen sequenced was blood. The source is a man aged 55-75 years in good health. The CDR3 runs from the conserved cysteine through the conserved F or W. The order of the fields is V gene, clone size, J gene, CDR3 protein. For some rows the clone size is stated as once, few or many, or as a class when expanded; others skip it.

V: TRBV20-1; size: few; J: TRBJ2-1; CDR3: CSARGPDRGSEQFF
V: TRBV2; size: few; J: TRBJ1-1; CDR3: CASTAGEGTEAFF
V: TRBV12-3/TRBV12-4; size: few; J: TRBJ2-7; CDR3: CASSWGQRYEQYF
V: TRBV7-9; size: few; J: TRBJ2-3; CDR3: CASSLPVTSGGADTQYF
V: TRBV7-9; size: once; J: NA; CDR3: CASSVARNPYEQYF
V: TRBV2; size: NA; J: NA; CDR3: CASSASGVAYNEQYF
V: TRBV24-1; size: few; J: TRBJ2-3; CDR3: CATSVREGDTQYF
V: TRBV12-3/TRBV12-4; size: NA; J: TRBJ1-1; CDR3: CASSPGGFTEAFF
V: TRBV6-2/TRBV6-3; size: NA; J: TRBJ2-1; CDR3: CAIKDRGVNEQFF
V: TRBV7-2; size: NA; J: TRBJ2-5; CDR3: CASSLEGTGGQETQYF
V: TRBV4-3; size: NA; J: TRBJ2-2; CDR3: CASSQELGLAGVTGELFF
V: TRBV12-3/TRBV12-4; size: NA; J: TRBJ2-1; CDR3: CASSPLGSGGINEQFF
V: TRBV4-3; size: NA; J: NA; CDR3: CASSLAGGLDREETQYF
V: TRBV20-1; size: once; J: TRBJ1-1; CDR3: CSARTGKTEAFF
V: TRBV5-5; size: few; J: TRBJ2-3; CDR3: CASSLVGNSWKSDTQYF
V: TRBV6-6; size: NA; J: TRBJ2-1; CDR3: CASSSGTRMNNEQFF
V: TRBV6-2/TRBV6-3; size: NA; J: TRBJ2-3; CDR3: CASSYDAGWADTQYF
V: TRBV6-1; size: NA; J: TRBJ1-2; CDR3: CASRPGQGGNYGYTF
V: TRBV7-9; size: NA; J: TRBJ1-1; CDR3: CASRTPGDSSTEAFF
V: TRBV6-7; size: few; J: TRBJ1-5; CDR3: CASSYQQGMGGNQPQHF
V: TRBV20-1; size: NA; J: TRBJ2-1; CDR3: CSASRPGTTRGHNEQFF
V: TRBV10-3; size: NA; J: TRBJ2-3; CDR3: CAIAGTGRTDTQYF
V: TRBV4-3; size: once; J: NA; CDR3: CASSQALSGGFSEQYF
V: TRBV10-3; size: once; J: TRBJ1-2; CDR3: CAVSDREPPDYGYTF
V: TRBV7-2; size: NA; J: TRBJ1-2; CDR3: CASSFTGIGYGYTF
V: TRBV4-1; size: NA; J: TRBJ1-6; CDR3: CASSPAGGYNSPLHF
V: TRBV10-3; size: NA; J: TRBJ2-1; CDR3: CAITPGSSGGRNEQFF
V: TRBV20-1; size: few; J: TRBJ2-5; CDR3: CSASRQGGQTQYF
V: TRBV6-5; size: few; J: TRBJ1-2; CDR3: CASRRARHYGYTF
V: TRBV7-2; size: NA; J: TRBJ2-1; CDR3: CASAVGGGAYNEQFF
V: TRBV24-1; size: NA; J: TRBJ2-1; CDR3: CATSDSGPTRDEQFF
V: TRBV6-1; size: NA; J: TRBJ2-1; CDR3: CASRGSGGEQFF
V: TRBV7-6; size: many; J: TRBJ2-5; CDR3: CASSMNRGQQTQYF
V: TRBV25-1; size: NA; J: TRBJ2-1; CDR3: CASSESRGVRQFF
V: TRBV27; size: few; J: TRBJ2-1; CDR3: CASSLSGRGSEQFF
V: TRBV6-1; size: NA; J: TRBJ2-6; CDR3: CASKGSGANVLTF
V: TRBV20-1; size: NA; J: TRBJ2-1; CDR3: CSADSTSYNEQFF
V: TRBV10-2; size: few; J: TRBJ2-1; CDR3: CASSSQLTAQVYNEQFF
V: TRBV13; size: few; J: TRBJ2-5; CDR3: CASSFGGEMQETQYF
V: TRBV20-1; size: NA; J: NA; CDR3: CSVRDRETQYF
V: TRBV11-1; size: few; J: TRBJ2-7; CDR3: CASSLSGTGSSYEQYF
V: TRBV6-1; size: NA; J: TRBJ1-6; CDR3: CASSERDNSPLHF
V: TRBV20-1; size: NA; J: TRBJ1-5; CDR3: CSASSDISNQPQHF
V: TRBV20-1; size: many; J: TRBJ2-1; CDR3: CSARVVGGEVEQFF
V: TRBV12-3/TRBV12-4; size: few; J: NA; CDR3: CASSQARGMETQYF
V: TRBV24-1; size: NA; J: NA; CDR3: CATRDRRYEQYF
V: TRBV11-2; size: NA; J: TRBJ1-6; CDR3: CASSKGRGSNSPLHF
V: TRBV6-6; size: few; J: TRBJ2-5; CDR3: CASRGQGSQETQYF